One sample yielded the 23 T cell receptor beta chains listed below, sequenced in a study of cytomegalovirus exposure and HLA in healthy donors. Libraries were prepared by immunoSEQ multiplex PCR; TCRdb keeps only in-frame clonotypes and omits some of them. The table records 150,000 to 200,000 clones, around 81% of them present only once. Sequences were obtained from PBMCs. The receptors here all came from a woman aged 18-35 years in good health and CMV-seropositive.

This sequence joins TRBV18 and TRBJ1-1; 9 bases are a match to TRBD1. The germline gives CDR1 KGHSH, CDR2 LQKENI. J was trimmed by 2 bases and V by 3 bases; bases with no gene match: 7. The CDR3 length is 16 residues. The CDR3 coding sequence is TGTGCCAGCTCACCCCAGGGACAGGGAGTAAACACTGAAGCTTTCTTT. This codes for CASSPQGQGVNTEAFF. Full variable domain (outside the CDR3, taken from reference TRBV18 and TRBJ1-1): NAGVMQNPRHLVRRRGQEARLRCSPMKGHSHVYWYRQLPEEGLKFMVYLQKENIIDESGMPKERFSAEFPKEGPSILRIQQVVRGDSAAYFCASSPQGQGVNTEAFFGQGTRLTVV.

The chain links TRBV27 to TRBJ2-5; maybe TRBD1 (6 bases). CDR1 MNHEY and CDR2 SMNVEV come from the germline V gene (reference sequence). There are 14 residues in the CDR3. V was trimmed by 0 bases and J by 7 bases, leaving 12 bases between them. The CDR3 reads CASSLSWQGPTQYF. The CDR3 region has the DNA TGTGCCAGCAGTTTATCATGGCAGGGGCCGACCCAGTACTTC.

The rearrangement joins TRBV7-2 to TRBJ1-3; D call uncertain. Germline CDR1 SGHTA, CDR2 FQGNSA. CDR3 length equals 13 residues. The V end lost 8 bases, the J end lost 0 bases, and 8 bases lay between the germline ends. CDR3 amino acids: CASGLLSGNTIYF. As DNA, the CDR3 is TGTGCCAGCGGTTTACTCTCTGGAAACACCATATATTTT.

This chain connects TRBV6-5 to TRBJ2-3, with TRBD2 matching 8 bases. J gave up 2 bases and V 1 base, and 5 bases lay outside the gene matches. Germline CDR1 reads MNHEY; CDR2 reads SVGAGI. The CDR3 loop spans 16 amino acids. The CDR3 is CASSYFAGGFTDTQYF. The CDR3 DNA reads TGTGCCAGCAGTTACTTCGCGGGGGGCTTCACAGATACGCAGTATTTT.

This clone was observed a handful of times. The V gene is TRBV20-1, the J gene TRBJ2-1, with D possibly matching TRBD2 (6 bases). Germline CDR1 and CDR2: DFQATT and SNEGSKA (reference sequence). CDR3 size: 11 residues. Deletions cut 3 bases from V and 12 bases from J, with 12 bases between. The CDR3 sequence: CSARGWEVQFF. CDR3 bases: TGCAGTGCTAGGGGTTGGGAGGTGCAGTTCTTC.

V is TRBV5-1 and J is TRBJ2-7, with TRBD2 as a possible D gene (5 bases). Germline V lookup: CDR1 SGHRS, CDR2 YFSETQ. Trimming left V 4 bases short and J 7 bases short, with 21 bases between. The CDR3 runs to 15 residues. The DNA of the CDR3 is TGCGCCAGCAGCCTGCGAGGGTCCCCTGTTGAAGAGCAGTACTTC. Residues: CASSLRGSPVEEQYF.

The V call is TRBV2, the J call TRBJ2-2; 8 bases map to TRBD1. V lost 4 bases to trimming and J lost 2 bases; unmatched junction nucleotides: 9. CDR3 length equals 17 residues. CDR1 SNHLY and CDR2 FYNNEI come from the germline V gene. Written as DNA, the CDR3 is TGTGCCAGCAGTGCCCCAAAGACAGGGGTAAACACCGGGGAGCTGTTTTTT. Residues: CASSAPKTGVNTGELFF.

The rearrangement links TRBV5-5 to TRBJ1-1, with D hard to call. CDR1 is SGHKS, CDR2 YYEKEE, per germline (reference sequence). Trimming left V 4 bases short and J 2 bases short, with 12 bases between. CDR3 length: 14 amino acids. This CDR3 reads CASSPLRGNTEAFF. In DNA form, the CDR3 reads TGTGCCAGCAGCCCCCTTCGTGGCAACACTGAAGCTTTCTTT.

The chain couples TRBV27 to TRBJ2-5; 12 bases match TRBD2. CDR3 length equals 16 residues. Trimming cost V 5 bases and J 1 base; bases outside gene matches: 5. The germline gives CDR1 MNHEY, CDR2 SMNVEV (reference sequence). CDR3 protein: CASSPLTSGGQETQYF. DNA for the CDR3: TGTGCCAGCAGTCCACTGACTAGCGGGGGCCAAGAGACCCAGTACTTC.

The chain employs TRBV19 and TRBJ2-7; a possible D gene is TRBD1 (6 bases). Trimming took 4 bases from V and 3 from J, leaving 7 bases between them. The length of the CDR3 is 12 residues. CDR1 and CDR2 from the germline V gene are LNHDA and SQIVND (reference sequence). DNA of the CDR3: TGTGCCAGTAGTACACAGGGCTACGAGCAGTACTTC. Translating gives CASSTQGYEQYF.

The V call is TRBV6-5, the J call TRBJ1-1; 7 bases agree with TRBD1. Germline trimming cut 4 bases from V and 5 bases from J; bases unmatched to any gene: 7. CDR1 and CDR2 (germline): MNHEY, SVGAGI. The CDR3 is 14 amino acids. CDR3 in DNA: TGTGCCAGCAGTTCCCTGACAGGGAAAACTGAAGCTTTCTTT. It translates to CASSSLTGKTEAFF.

The chain has TRBV4-2 and TRBJ2-7, with D possibly TRBD2 on 5 matching bases. CDR1 and CDR2 from the germline V gene are LGHNA and YNFKEQ. CDR3 length: 16 amino acids. Trimming removed 4 bases at V and 2 bases at J, with 18 bases between. Here the CDR3 DNA reads TGTGCCAGCAGCCCCGACCGGAACAGCGGAACCTACGAGCAGTACTTC. Translating gives CASSPDRNSGTYEQYF.

This rearrangement joins TRBV6-5 to TRBJ1-4, with D hard to call. CDR3 size: 13 residues. The germline V gene encodes CDR1 MNHEY and CDR2 SVGAGI. Trimming took 8 bases from V and 0 from J, leaving 7 bases between them. The CDR3 region has the DNA TGTGCCAGCCGGGGAGCAACTAATGAAAAACTGTTTTTT. Translation: CASRGATNEKLFF.

The J gene is TRBJ2-3, the V gene TRBV25-1, with 8 bases identical to TRBD2. Germline CDR1 and CDR2: MGHDK and SYGVNS. Losses at the gene ends were 7 bases for V and 6 bases for J; bases not matched to a gene: 12. The CDR3 extends over 15 amino acids. The CDR3 here is CASKPGGGRADTQYF. Written as DNA, the CDR3 is TGTGCCAGCAAACCCGGGGGGGGCCGCGCGGATACGCAGTATTTT.

The rearrangement joins TRBV7-9 to TRBJ2-4; D unresolved. Germline V CDR1 and CDR2: SEHNR, FQNEAQ (reference sequence). Trimming pared 3 bases from V and 0 bases from J, leaving 9 bases between. The CDR3 length is 15 residues. CDR3 nucleotides: TGTGCCAGCAGCTTTTCGGAGTTAGCCAAAAACATTCAGTACTTC. Translated, it gives CASSFSELAKNIQYF.

The rearrangement joins TRBV11-2 to TRBJ1-2, with D possibly TRBD1 on 5 matching bases. Looked up from germline, CDR1 is SGHAT and CDR2 is FQNNGV. The V end lost 0 bases, the J end lost 3 bases, and 11 bases lay between the germline ends. The CDR3 is made up of 15 amino acids. DNA of the CDR3: TGTGCCAGCAGCTTAGATCCACAGGTGTACTATGGCTACACCTTC. Encoded protein: CASSLDPQVYYGYTF.

The chain has TRBV5-1 and TRBJ1-1; no clear D. The CDR3 loop spans 14 amino acids. CDR1 is SGHRS, CDR2 YFSETQ, per germline. The V end lost 0 bases, the J end lost 0 bases, and 6 bases lay between the germline ends. The CDR3 region has the DNA TGCGCCAGCAGCTTGGACAGCATGAACACTGAAGCTTTCTTT. Translating it yields CASSLDSMNTEAFF.

V gene TRBV6-4 combines with J gene TRBJ2-6; D is undetermined. CDR1 MRHNA and CDR2 SNTAGT come from the germline V gene. This CDR3 is 16 amino acids long. V was cut by 0 bases and J by 0 bases, with 6 bases left in between. Here the CDR3 DNA reads TGTGCCAGCAGTGACTCGATCAGCTCTGGGGCCAACGTCCTGACTTTC. Translation: CASSDSISSGANVLTF.

The DNA for the CDR3 is TGTGCCAGCAGGGACACTAGCGGGGGGTCCTACGAGCAGTACTTC. This sequence encodes CASRDTSGGSYEQYF. This chain connects TRBV7-2 to TRBJ2-7; 12 bases are shared with TRBD2. The CDR3 contains 15 residues. V lost 6 bases to trimming and J lost 1 base; unmatched junction nucleotides: 4. The germline CDR1 and CDR2 sequences are SGHTA and FQGNSA.

This clone was seen only once. The gene calls are TRBV7-2 and TRBJ2-7, with TRBD2 matching over 8 bases. Trimming removed 4 bases from V and 6 bases from J; junction bases left unmatched: 8. This CDR3 is 14 amino acids long. CDR1 is SGHTA and CDR2 is FQGNSA in the germline V gene. For the CDR3, the DNA is TGTGCCAGCAGCTCGGGGGGGGGCAGGACCGAGCAGTACTTC. It translates to CASSSGGGRTEQYF.

The rearrangement links TRBV19 to TRBJ2-7; no firm D call. The CDR3 extends over 13 amino acids. Trimming took 4 bases from V and 4 from J, leaving 11 bases between them. Germline CDR1 is LNHDA and CDR2 is SQIVND (reference sequence). The CDR3 loop is CASSTTSGYEQYF. CDR3 sequence (DNA): TGTGCCAGTAGTACAACGTCCGGTTACGAGCAGTACTTC.

V and J are TRBV5-4 and TRBJ1-1, with TRBD1 identical over 7 bases. The CDR3 has 17 amino acids. Germline CDR1 SGHNT, CDR2 YYREEE (reference sequence). V lost 4 bases and J lost 0; bases outside the gene matches: 12. The CDR3, as DNA: TGTGCCAGCAGCAAAGACAGGGTAGGGGTTATGAACACTGAAGCTTTCTTT. Protein: CASSKDRVGVMNTEAFF.

The genes are TRBV2 and TRBJ1-2; maybe TRBD1 (5 bases). The germline V gene has CDR1 SNHLY and CDR2 FYNNEI. V was cut by 4 bases and J by 7 bases, with 13 bases left in between. The CDR3 loop spans 13 amino acids. The CDR3 spells CASSAQGMGGYTF. The CDR3 DNA follows: TGTGCCAGCAGTGCCCAGGGAATGGGTGGCTACACCTTC.